This T cell receptor (beta chain) was documented in a study of blood T cell repertoires in COVID-19. This clone was detected only a few times. This CDR3 region has 14 residues. Germline assignment: CDR1 SGHDT and CDR2 YYEEEE. Trimming shortened V by 0 bases and J by 7 bases, and 11 bases separated the two germline ends. Original processing notes: Amplification of reference gene primers was used by the study to estimate nucleated cell counts. The protocol was immunoSEQ multiplex PCR, while the TCRdb copy is restricted to in-frame clones and leaves out a portion. V, J and clone size derive from that table, while D and trimming were established from the DNA sequence. Of about 110,000 clones listed, roughly 85% are singletons.

This rearrangement joins TRBV5-6 to TRBJ1-5; a weak D match, TRBD1 (6 bases). Sequencing was performed on peripheral blood. The receptor was isolated from a human donor in a cohort sampled during active COVID-19. The CDR3 protein is CASSLAGVKQPQHF. The CDR3 region has the DNA TGTGCCAGCAGCTTGGCAGGGGTCAAGCAGCCCCAGCATTTT.